This T cell receptor (beta chain) appears in the sequencing data of a study of T-cell reconstitution after alpha-beta-depleted transplantation in children. Study results and limitations: T-cell numbers and diversity, one year after transplant, stemmed largely from T cells that were newly produced. Expanded graft clones numbering several hundred reportedly gave rise to alpha-beta T cells about two months after transplant. From surviving recipient T cells and thymic progenitors came the high day-60 TCRbeta diversity observed in some patients.

TCRbeta library construction was performed incorporating unique molecular identifiers. TCRdb analysed the PCR reads with MiXCR anew, one entry per CDR3 protein. The sample has around 300,000 distinct CDR3 sequences; over 7% are singletons. The ends were cut back, 1 base at V and 3 bases at J, with 10 bases in the middle. CDR3 size: 14 residues. The germline CDR1 and CDR2 sequences are SGHRS and YFSETQ. This clonotype was seen only a few times. Its antigen is not identified. The TCR sequence derives from a female patient aged 2-9 years who had a stem cell transplant for Fanconi anemia, so the T cells may come from the graft donor. The chain carries TRBV5-1 and TRBJ1-2; D may be TRBD1 (5 bases). Sequences were derived from peripheral blood, sampled 360 days after TCRalphabeta/CD19-depleted stem cell transplant. CDR3 loop: CASSLRLGDYGYTF. The DNA of the CDR3 is TGCGCCAGCAGCTTGCGGCTGGGGGACTATGGCTACACCTTC. Full variable domain (remainder filled in from reference TRBV5-1 and TRBJ1-2): KAGVTQTPRYLIKTRGQQVTLSCSPISGHRSVSWYQQTPGQGLQFLFEYFSETQRNKGNFPGRFSGRQFSNSRSEMNVSTLELGDSALYLCASSLRLGDYGYTFGSGTRLTVV.